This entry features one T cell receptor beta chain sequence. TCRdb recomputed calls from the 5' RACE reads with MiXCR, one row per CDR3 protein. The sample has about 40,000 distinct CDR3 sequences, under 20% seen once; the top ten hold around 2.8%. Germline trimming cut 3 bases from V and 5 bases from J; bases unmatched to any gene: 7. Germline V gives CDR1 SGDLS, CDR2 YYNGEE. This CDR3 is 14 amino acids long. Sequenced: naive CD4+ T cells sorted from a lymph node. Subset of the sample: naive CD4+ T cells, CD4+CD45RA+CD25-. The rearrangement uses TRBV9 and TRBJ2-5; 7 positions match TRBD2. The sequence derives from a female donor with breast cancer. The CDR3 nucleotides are TGTGCCAGCAGCGGAAGGGAGGGCGGGGAGACCCAGTACTTC. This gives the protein CASSGREGGETQYF.